The sequence of this T cell receptor (beta chain) was determined in a study of siplizumab effects on memory and regulatory T cells. Method: immunoSEQ multiplex PCR; TCRdb's copy keeps in-frame clones and lacks some. The sample has approximately 46,000 clones, about 93% seen once. Germline CDR1 reads MNHEY; CDR2 reads SMNVEV (reference sequence). Trimming took 6 bases from V and 3 from J, leaving 11 bases between them. This CDR3 region has 13 residues. Details on this clone: Its antigen is not known.

General observations from the study: Researchers did not confirm the suppressive function of proliferating Tregs from siplizumab cultures. Naive T cells appeared more varied than memory cells and looked like key alloresponse contributors. No more than a minor fraction of alloreactive clones could be traced back to unstimulated subsets.

The sequence was obtained from a human donor in good health. V gene TRBV27 combines with J gene TRBJ1-2; possible D gene TRBD1, 5 bases. Sequenced input: CD8+ T cells sorted from blood. The CDR3 sequence: CASSYQGDYGYTF. The CDR3, as DNA: TGTGCCAGCAGCTATCAGGGAGACTATGGCTACACCTTC.